What follows is one TCR beta chain and its context. The sample comes from a study of blood T cell repertoires in COVID-19. In the study overall: Italy, Spain and the United States were the sources of the convalescent and acute COVID-19 samples. Sources were T cells, B-cell-depleted T cells, or PBMCs; the material itself was cDNA or gDNA.

TCRdb's copy holds only in-frame clones and misses some; the assay was immunoSEQ multiplex PCR. The sample includes more than 150,000 clones, about 86% of them seen just once. V was shortened by 3 bases and J by 7 bases, with 15 bases between the two germline ends. The CDR3 loop spans 15 amino acids. CDR1 and CDR2 from the germline V gene are SGHTA and FQGNSA. This sequence was found in a young woman who had recovered from COVID-19. Sequenced material: peripheral blood. The gene calls are TRBV7-2 and TRBJ2-2, with a weak D call TRBD1 (7 bases). The CDR3 region has the DNA TGTGCCAGCAGCTTTTCCAGGGGGGTCGTCGGGGAGCTGTTTTTT. Translation: CASSFSRGVVGELFF.